This TCR beta chain was identified in a study of T cells after yellow fever vaccination. Whole-study results and caveats: Post-booster repertoires contained most primary-vaccination clones again (about 96% CD4, over 70% CD8).

UMIs were added to TCR cDNA along with a universal primer site when it was made by 5'RACE template switching. TCRdb recomputed calls from the 5' RACE reads with MiXCR, one row per CDR3 protein. Of roughly 85,000 distinct CDR3 sequences listed, roughly 13% were seen once; the top ten hold roughly 24%. The receptor comes from a man aged 18 to 29 who received the YFV17D yellow fever vaccine. Here the sequenced sample was CD8+ T cells not binding an NS4B(214-222) dextramer, sorted from PBMCs, taken roughly 20 days after the first yellow fever vaccination.

The CDR3 nucleotides read TGTGCCAGCAGTGACAGGGGACACGGGGAGCTGTTTTTT. It encodes CASSDRGHGELFF. The chain links TRBV25-1 to TRBJ2-2; tentatively, D is TRBD1 (6 bases). V was cut by 3 bases and J by 7 bases, with 9 bases left in between. The CDR3 has 13 residues. Germline CDR1 reads MGHDK; CDR2 reads SYGVNS.